This passage covers 8 T cell receptor beta chains from one sample sequenced in a study of blood T cell repertoires in COVID-19. Sequencing was performed with immunoSEQ multiplex PCR; in TCRdb, only in-frame clones are kept and a portion is missing. The sample lists around 190,000 clones; 80% were seen once. The sequencing sample was made of peripheral blood. Receptors originate from a man between 65 and 79 years old with active or convalescent COVID-19.

V and J are TRBV19 and TRBJ2-1; 11 bases map to TRBD1. Trimming at V came to 5 bases and at J to 9 bases, leaving 6 bases not matched to a gene. This CDR3 is built from 14 residues. The germline V gene encodes CDR1 LNHDA and CDR2 SQIVND (reference sequence). The CDR3 coding sequence is TGTGCCAGTAGTCCAGGGACAGGGGGGCTTGAGCAGTTCTTC. Amino acid sequence: CASSPGTGGLEQFF.

V usage is TRBV6-1 and J usage is TRBJ1-2, with 7 bases lining up with TRBD1. The junction had 10 bases not matched to a gene; V was cut back by 3 bases and J by 6 bases. In germline, CDR1 is MNHNS, CDR2 SASEGT. The CDR3 has 15 residues. CDR3 in DNA: TGTGCCAGCAGTGACAATTCAGGGGGACTGGATGGCTACACCTTC. Encoded protein: CASSDNSGGLDGYTF.

The chain recombines TRBV28 with TRBJ1-3; 9 bases align to TRBD1. The CDR3 has 13 residues. V was pared by 6 bases and J by 4 bases, with 1 base of the junction left unmatched. Germline CDR1 MDHEN, CDR2 SYDVKM. The CDR3 loop is CASRQGAGNTIYF. The CDR3 DNA follows: TGTGCCAGCAGACAGGGGGCCGGAAACACCATATATTTT.

V and J are TRBV5-1 and TRBJ2-7, with TRBD1 identical over 11 bases. The V segment lost 0 bases and the J segment 5 bases; nucleotides outside the gene matches: 10. The CDR3 loop spans 17 amino acids. The V gene's germline CDR1 is SGHRS and CDR2 YFSETQ. CDR3 DNA: TGCGCCAGCAGCTTGGCGGGCGGAGGGACAGGGGGTGACGAGCAGTACTTC. This translates into CASSLAGGGTGGDEQYF.

There are a few counts of this clone. This chain joins TRBV5-1 and TRBJ1-2; D not resolved. The germline V gene has CDR1 SGHRS and CDR2 YFSETQ. Trimming shortened V by 0 bases and J by 4 bases, and 16 bases separated the two germline ends. CDR3 length equals 16 residues. The CDR3: CASSLGPIGGGYGYTF. The DNA of the CDR3 is TGCGCCAGCAGCTTGGGCCCTATCGGAGGTGGCTATGGCTACACCTTC.

The genes are TRBV5-4 and TRBJ1-4; TRBD1 aligns across 8 bases. With V trimmed by 3 bases and J by 6 bases, 7 bases remained unmatched. CDR3 length equals 15 residues. Germline lookup yields CDR1 SGHNT and CDR2 YYREEE (reference sequence). CDR3 DNA: TGTGCCAGCAGCTCCCGGACAGGGAACGATGAAAAACTGTTTTTT. Protein sequence: CASSSRTGNDEKLFF.

The chain uses TRBV5-6 and TRBJ2-1; 7 positions match TRBD1. The V gene end was trimmed by 4 bases and the J gene end by 7 bases; junction bases not matched to a gene: 8. This CDR3 region has 14 residues. Germline values: CDR1 SGHDT, CDR2 YYEEEE. CDR3 in amino acids: CASSRTGVQNEQFF. CDR3 DNA sequence: TGTGCCAGCAGCCGAACAGGGGTCCAGAATGAGCAGTTCTTC.

This clone was seen just once. V is TRBV30 and J is TRBJ2-7; D unclear. This CDR3 is 12 amino acids long. Trimming took off 0 bases at V and 2 bases at J, with 5 bases between the two ends. CDR1 is GTSNPN, CDR2 SVGIG, per germline (reference sequence). CDR3 region: CAWSVNTYEQYF. The CDR3 nucleotides are TGTGCCTGGAGTGTTAATACCTACGAGCAGTACTTC. Full variable domain (rest looked up from reference TRBV30 and TRBJ2-7): SQTIHQWPATLVQPVGSPLSLECTVEGTSNPNLYWYRQAAGRGLQLLFYSVGIGQISSEVPQNLSASRPQDRQFILSSKKLLLSDSGFYLCAWSVNTYEQYFGPGTRLTVT.